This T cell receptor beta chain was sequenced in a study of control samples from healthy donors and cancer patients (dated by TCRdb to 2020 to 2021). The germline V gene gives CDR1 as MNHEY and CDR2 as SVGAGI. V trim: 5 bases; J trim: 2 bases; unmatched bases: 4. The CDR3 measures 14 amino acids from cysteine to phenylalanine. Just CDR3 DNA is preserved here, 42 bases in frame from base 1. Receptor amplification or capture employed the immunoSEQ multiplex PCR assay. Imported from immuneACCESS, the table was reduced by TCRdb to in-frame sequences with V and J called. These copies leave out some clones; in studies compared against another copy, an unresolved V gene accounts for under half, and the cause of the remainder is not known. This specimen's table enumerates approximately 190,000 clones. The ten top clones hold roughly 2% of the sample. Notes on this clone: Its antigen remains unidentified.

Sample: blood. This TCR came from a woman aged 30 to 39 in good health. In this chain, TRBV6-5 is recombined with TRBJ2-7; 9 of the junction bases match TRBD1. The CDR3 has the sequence CASSRQGGPYEQYF. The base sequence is TGTGCCAGCAGTCGACAGGGGGGTCCCTACGAGCAGTACTTC.